The subject of this entry is one T cell receptor beta chain. Its antigen is not known. Amplification used 60 Vbeta primers and 13 Jbeta primers. Sequencing was performed with immunoSEQ multiplex PCR; in TCRdb, only in-frame clones are kept and a portion is missing. The sample comprises about 140,000 clones, roughly 88% of which are singletons, and roughly 0.5% rests with the top ten. The data were taken from a study of cytomegalovirus exposure and HLA in healthy donors. The study, taken as a whole, reports: Among TCR beta chains, those listed as cytomegalovirus-associated numbered around 160. Previous analysis showed most TCR beta V segments were productive about 90% or about 30% of the time. Both high specificity and high sensitivity reportedly marked the classifier's diagnosis of cytomegalovirus status.

The CDR3 consists of 16 residues. Trimming removed 3 bases from V and 2 bases from J; junction bases left unmatched: 6. Per germline, CDR1 SEHNR and CDR2 FQNEAQ (reference sequence). Sequencing used PBMCs. The chain uses TRBV7-9 and TRBJ2-5; 10 bases fit TRBD2. This receptor was identified in a woman in her thirties or forties in good health and CMV-seronegative. The CDR3 loop is CASSFPGLAIQETQYF. The CDR3 DNA reads TGTGCCAGCAGCTTCCCGGGACTAGCGATACAAGAGACCCAGTACTTC.